This TCR beta chain is drawn from a study of T-cell reconstitution after alpha-beta-depleted transplantation in children. Overall study results and limits: Where some patients showed high TCRbeta diversity at day 60, it came from recipient T cells and thymic progenitors that had survived. Newly generated T cells supplied most T-cell counts and diversity one year post-transplant. Reportedly, roughly two months post-transplant, alpha-beta T cells arose from several hundred expanded graft clones.

Regarding this clonotype: The antigen is unknown.

Unique molecular identifiers were incorporated into the prepared TCRbeta library. TCRdb processed the PCR reads anew with MiXCR; each CDR3 protein has one entry. The data contain about 980,000 distinct CDR3 sequences, roughly 31% of them singletons. Germline-derived CDR1 and CDR2 are DFQATT and SNEGSKA (reference sequence). The CDR3 sequence is 13 residues long. Between the trimmed V and J ends, which lost 5 bases and 5 bases, there was a span of 14 bases. Sequenced here: PBMCs, mostly from graft donor cells, sampled 360 days after TCRalphabeta/CD19-depleted stem cell transplant. The source is a boy younger than two who had a stem cell transplant for SCID, so the T cells may come from the graft donor. The chain carries TRBV20-1 and TRBJ2-3; D unclear. The CDR3 DNA follows: TGCAGTGCTCTCTACGTGACTGAAGATACGCAGTATTTT. This codes for CSALYVTEDTQYF.